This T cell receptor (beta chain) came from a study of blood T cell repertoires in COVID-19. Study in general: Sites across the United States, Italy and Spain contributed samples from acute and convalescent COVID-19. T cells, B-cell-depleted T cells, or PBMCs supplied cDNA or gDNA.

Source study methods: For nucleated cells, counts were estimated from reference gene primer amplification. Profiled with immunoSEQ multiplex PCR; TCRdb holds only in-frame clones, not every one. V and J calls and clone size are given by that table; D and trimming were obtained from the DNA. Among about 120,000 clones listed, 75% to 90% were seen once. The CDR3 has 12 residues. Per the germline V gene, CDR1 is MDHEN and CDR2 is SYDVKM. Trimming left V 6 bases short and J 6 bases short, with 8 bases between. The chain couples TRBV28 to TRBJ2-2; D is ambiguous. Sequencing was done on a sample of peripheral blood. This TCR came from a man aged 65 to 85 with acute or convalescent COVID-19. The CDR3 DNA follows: TGTGCCAGCAGAATAGTGGCCGGGGAGCTGTTTTTT. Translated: CASRIVAGELFF.